These 32 T cell receptor beta chains originate from one sample sequenced in a study of shared clonotypes between healthy human individuals (dated by TCRdb to the early 2020s). The library was produced with the immunoSEQ multiplex PCR assay. The table was pulled from immuneACCESS by TCRdb, which kept in-frame rearrangements only. Such tables lose some clones; where checked, under half of the loss comes from unresolved V genes, and the rest has no known cause. The sample table contains about 1,500,000 clones; only one count was recorded for 95% to 97% of them. Clones ranked in the top ten supply roughly 1.2% of the sample. The sample was naive CD4+ T cells sorted from blood. The cell subset or site label on this specimen signifies: CD45RA+ positively selected. These receptors were obtained from a man aged 30 to 39 in good health.

V and J are TRBV7-9 and TRBJ2-7, with TRBD2 as a possible D gene (6 bases). The CDR3 totals 17 residues. V gave up 1 base and J gave up 0 bases, with 16 bases separating them. Germline CDR1 reads SEHNR; CDR2 reads FQNEAQ (reference sequence). The CDR3 protein is CASSLEAGRGLSYEQYF. DNA of the CDR3: TGTGCCAGCAGCTTAGAAGCCGGGCGGGGCCTCTCCTACGAGCAGTACTTC.

The chain uses TRBV6-5 and TRBJ1-3; D is perhaps TRBD1 (5 bases). V was cut by 6 bases and J by 0 bases, with 12 bases left in between. The CDR3 covers 15 residues. Germline V gene sequence: CDR1 MNHEY, CDR2 SVGAGI. The DNA of the CDR3 is TGTGCCAGCAGCCGGGGACGTAACTCTGGAAACACCATATATTTT. The encoded protein is CASSRGRNSGNTIYF.

A single count supports this clone. The chain carries TRBV27 and TRBJ1-5; no definite D call. Germline CDR1 MNHEY, CDR2 SMNVEV (reference sequence). The CDR3 spans 15 residues. With 6 bases removed from V and 2 bases from J, the gap between germline ends came to 14 bases. For the CDR3, the DNA is TGTGCCAGCAGCCCCGGCGCAGGAGGCAATCAGCCCCAGCATTTT. Its translation: CASSPGAGGNQPQHF.

J is TRBJ1-4 and V is TRBV5-6, with a tentative D call TRBD1 (5 bases). The germline gives CDR1 SGHDT, CDR2 YYEEEE. The CDR3 spans 16 residues. The ends were cut back, 0 bases at V and 6 bases at J, with 15 bases in the middle. CDR3 nucleotides: TGTGCCAGCAGCTTGGCCCCCAGCCGGGGGTATGAAAAACTGTTTTTT. Encoded protein: CASSLAPSRGYEKLFF.

The rearrangement uses TRBV7-8 and TRBJ1-2; unclear D gene. The V end was cut by 1 base, the J end by 8 bases, with 14 bases between. The CDR3 spans 14 residues. Germline lookup yields CDR1 SGHVS and CDR2 FQNEAQ. The CDR3 is CASSLGGSYRGYTF. The CDR3 DNA reads as TGTGCCAGCAGCTTAGGCGGGAGCTATAGGGGCTACACCTTC.

V and J are TRBV5-1 and TRBJ2-1; 8 positions agree with TRBD2. The CDR3 is made up of 15 amino acids. The trim removed 0 bases at V and 8 bases at J, leaving 7 bases unmatched. CDR1 is SGHRS, CDR2 YFSETQ, per germline. CDR3 region: CASSLGLAGRDEQFF. CDR3 nucleotides: TGCGCCAGCAGCTTGGGGTTAGCGGGAAGGGATGAGCAGTTCTTC.

The chain couples TRBV5-1 to TRBJ2-2, with D perhaps given as TRBD1 or TRBD2 (5 bases each). Per the germline V gene, CDR1 is SGHRS and CDR2 is YFSETQ. Trimming left V 6 bases short and J 0 bases short, with 9 bases between. CDR3 length: 14 amino acids. CDR3 region: CASTGTANTGELFF. The CDR3 DNA sequence: TGCGCCAGCACCGGGACCGCGAACACCGGGGAGCTGTTTTTT.

To note about this clone: The same CDR3 arises from other DNA sequences in this sample as well. This chain connects TRBV5-1 to TRBJ1-5, with D maybe TRBD1 (5 bases). CDR3 length: 14 amino acids. Per the germline V gene, CDR1 is SGHRS and CDR2 is YFSETQ. Trimming stripped 1 base from V and 5 bases from J, with 10 bases between. For the CDR3, the DNA is TGCGCCAGCAGCTTGTCGGGAGGGGATCAGCCCCAGCATTTT. Its translation: CASSLSGGDQPQHF.

This clone was detected only once. V usage is TRBV10-3 and J usage is TRBJ2-3, with 7 bases aligning to TRBD1. CDR3 length equals 13 residues. Germline V CDR1 and CDR2: ENHRY, SYGVKD. V lost 3 bases, J lost 10 bases, and 7 bases stayed unmatched. The CDR3 nucleotides read TGTGCCATCAGTGACCGGGACAGCCGACCGCAGTATTTT. It encodes CAISDRDSRPQYF.

The genes are TRBV5-1 and TRBJ2-7; D is unclear. The CDR3 has 13 residues. Trimming removed 0 bases at V and 5 bases at J, with 9 bases between. Germline CDR1 reads SGHRS; CDR2 reads YFSETQ. CDR3 sequence (DNA): TGCGCCAGCAGCTTGGGCTGGTCTAACGAGCAGTACTTC. This sequence encodes CASSLGWSNEQYF.

The chain employs TRBV5-1 and TRBJ2-6; D unresolved. The germline V gene encodes CDR1 SGHRS and CDR2 YFSETQ. Deletions cut 4 bases from V and 0 bases from J, with 20 bases between. This CDR3 contains 19 residues. CDR3 in DNA: TGCGCCAGCAGCCCCAGGTACCGGACGGAAGACTCTGGGGCCAACGTCCTGACTTTC. Its protein product is CASSPRYRTEDSGANVLTF.

This clone was picked up one time. J is TRBJ2-5 and V is TRBV7-5; whether TRBD2, the table's D call, matches the DNA was not checked. TRBV7-5 is assigned pseudogene status. This CDR3 has 16 amino acids. The CDR3 sequence is CARSVRGLAGRETQYF. CDR3 coding DNA: TGTGCCAGAAGCGTCAGGGGACTAGCGGGAAGAGAGACCCAGTACTTC.

This rearrangement joins TRBV2 to TRBJ1-2; 8 positions match TRBD1. The V and J ends lost 3 bases and 2 bases, in that order; junction bases with no gene match: 8. The germline V gene has CDR1 SNHLY and CDR2 FYNNEI. CDR3 length: 16 amino acids. The CDR3 protein is CASSEIGGQVNYGYTF. The CDR3 DNA reads as TGTGCCAGCAGTGAGATAGGGGGACAGGTCAACTATGGCTACACCTTC.

V is TRBV18 and J is TRBJ1-1, with 10 positions matching TRBD1. The CDR3 totals 19 residues. Germline trimming cut 2 bases from V and 0 bases from J; bases unmatched to any gene: 12. CDR1 is KGHSH, CDR2 LQKENI, per germline. CDR3 in DNA: TGTGCCAGCTCACCAACGCGACAGGGGGCGACGGGAATGAACACTGAAGCTTTCTTT. Translating it yields CASSPTRQGATGMNTEAFF.

This sequence joins TRBV30 and TRBJ2-7; D is perhaps TRBD1 (6 bases). CDR1 GTSNPN and CDR2 SVGIG come from the germline V gene (reference sequence). The CDR3 is 13 amino acids. Trimming pared 4 bases from V and 2 bases from J, leaving 12 bases between. This CDR3 is CAWTTGPPYEQYF. CDR3 nucleotide sequence: TGTGCCTGGACCACAGGGCCCCCCTACGAGCAGTACTTC.

This clone was observed a single time. This sequence joins TRBV2 and TRBJ2-7; D gene ambiguous. Per germline, CDR1 SNHLY and CDR2 FYNNEI. The ends were cut back, 8 bases at V and 7 bases at J, with 18 bases in the middle. There are 13 residues in the CDR3. CDR3 protein: CASSGTSPTEQYF. The CDR3 bases are TGTGCCAGCTCCGGCACTTCGCCTACTGAGCAGTACTTC.

The chain recombines TRBV13 with TRBJ2-7, with 16 positions matching TRBD2. This CDR3 is 15 amino acids long. Per the germline V gene, CDR1 is PRHDT and CDR2 is FYEKMQ (reference sequence). V was clipped by 5 bases and J by 2 bases; unmatched bases: 0. This chain's CDR3 is CASSGTSGRAYEQYF. CDR3 bases: TGTGCCAGCAGCGGGACTAGCGGGAGGGCCTACGAGCAGTACTTC. Full variable domain (remainder filled in from reference TRBV13 and TRBJ2-7): AAGVIQSPRHLIKEKRETATLKCYPIPRHDTVYWYQQGPGQDPQFLISFYEKMQSDKGSIPDRFSAQQFSDYHSELNMSSLELGDSALYFCASSGTSGRAYEQYFGPGTRLTVT.

This chain links TRBV6-1 with TRBJ2-7; D possibly corresponds to TRBD1 (5 bases). The CDR3 has 12 residues. The V gene lost 6 bases and the J gene lost 2 bases, with 8 bases spanning the gap. CDR1 and CDR2 (germline): MNHNS, SASEGT. The DNA for the CDR3 is TGTGCCAGCAGACAGGATCCCTACGAGCAGTACTTC. Its translation is CASRQDPYEQYF.

Worth noting for this clone: The same CDR3 is also encoded by other DNA sequences in this sample. The chain recombines TRBV18 with TRBJ2-5, with TRBD1 matching 7 bases. Germline V gene sequence: CDR1 KGHSH, CDR2 LQKENI. The V and J ends lost 6 bases and 2 bases, in that order; junction bases with no gene match: 3. The CDR3 runs 13 residues. In DNA, the CDR3 is TGTGCCAGCTCCCCGGGACAGCAAGAGACCCAGTACTTC. It translates to CASSPGQQETQYF.

This chain connects TRBV18 to TRBJ2-3; 8 bases are shared with TRBD2. The germline V gene has CDR1 KGHSH and CDR2 LQKENI. Trimming took 3 bases from V and 2 from J; bases not matched to a gene: 10. The length of the CDR3 is 17 residues. Here the CDR3 reads CASSPLGTSPNTDTQYF. The CDR3, as DNA: TGTGCCAGCTCACCTTTAGGGACTAGTCCAAACACAGATACGCAGTATTTT.

The V call is TRBV6-5, the J call TRBJ2-1; D unclear. V lost 7 bases to trimming and J lost 8 bases, with 3 bases between them. Germline-derived CDR1 and CDR2 are MNHEY and SVGAGI. The CDR3 is 9 residues long. Here the CDR3 DNA reads TGTGCCAGCAACTATGAGCAGTTCTTC. It translates to CASNYEQFF.

The chain employs TRBV30 and TRBJ1-1; a weak D match, TRBD1 (6 bases). The germline V and J ends were trimmed by 4 bases and 4 bases, with 13 bases remaining between them. CDR1 is GTSNPN and CDR2 is SVGIG in the germline V gene (reference sequence). This CDR3 spans 13 amino acids. CDR3 nucleotide sequence: TGTGCCTGGAAAGGGGGGTTCAGCACTGAAGCTTTCTTT. It encodes CAWKGGFSTEAFF.

The chain joins TRBV4-2 to TRBJ1-1; D remains unclear. V was clipped by 0 bases and J by 8 bases, with 16 bases between them. The CDR3 length is 15 residues. Germline V gives CDR1 LGHNA, CDR2 YNFKEQ. CDR3 in DNA: TGTGCCAGCAGCCAAGATGGGGTTTCCCTCGCCGAAGCTTTCTTT. It translates to CASSQDGVSLAEAFF.

J is TRBJ1-4 and V is TRBV30, with TRBD1 matching over 7 bases. V lost 1 base and J lost 5; bases outside the gene matches: 7. The germline CDR1 and CDR2 sequences are GTSNPN and SVGIG (reference sequence). This CDR3 comprises 15 residues. The CDR3 DNA reads TGTGCCTGGAGTGACACCGGGACAGTAAATGAAAAACTGTTTTTT. It yields the protein CAWSDTGTVNEKLFF.

V gene TRBV28 combines with J gene TRBJ2-5; 7 bases fit TRBD2. CDR3 length: 16 residues. Germline values: CDR1 MDHEN, CDR2 SYDVKM. V gave up 6 bases and J gave up 4 bases; unmatched junction bases: 14. The CDR3 sequence: CASRPLADPRRETQYF. Here the CDR3 DNA reads TGTGCCAGCAGACCCCTAGCGGACCCCCGGAGAGAGACCCAGTACTTC.

The rearrangement links TRBV2 to TRBJ2-5; TRBD1 matches 10 bases. J lost 1 base, V lost 8 bases, and 10 bases had no gene match. Germline assignment: CDR1 SNHLY and CDR2 FYNNEI. This CDR3 spans 16 amino acids. The CDR3 region has the DNA TGTGCCAGCCGGTGGACGGACAGGGGGAGCCAAGAGACCCAGTACTTC. This codes for CASRWTDRGSQETQYF. The full variable domain, with the rest looked up from reference TRBV2 and TRBJ2-5, is EPEVTQTPSHQVTQMGQEVILRCVPISNHLYFYWYRQILGQKVEFLVSFYNNEISEKSEIFDDQFSVERPDGSNFTLKIRSTKLEDSAMYFCASRWTDRGSQETQYFGPGTRLLVL.

The chain couples TRBV6-1 to TRBJ2-1, with D hard to call. From germline, CDR1 is MNHNS and CDR2 SASEGT. Trimming stripped 6 bases from V and 5 bases from J, with 8 bases between. The CDR3 is 12 residues long. The CDR3 DNA follows: TGTGCCAGCAGGGCTAGTCACAATGAGCAGTTCTTC. It translates to CASRASHNEQFF.

The table lists this clone with a count of one. The same CDR3 arises from other DNA sequences in this sample as well. This sequence joins TRBV28 and TRBJ2-7; D remains ambiguous. The CDR3 runs 10 residues. Germline lookup yields CDR1 MDHEN and CDR2 SYDVKM. Trimming shortened V by 6 bases and J by 3 bases, and 3 bases separated the two germline ends. CDR3: CASSLYEQYF. The CDR3, as DNA: TGTGCCAGCAGCCTCTACGAGCAGTACTTC.

The chain has TRBV10-3 and TRBJ2-3, with D perhaps TRBD1 or TRBD2 (5 bases each). V was cut by 4 bases and J by 0 bases, with 11 bases left in between. The CDR3 extends over 15 amino acids. The germline gives CDR1 ENHRY, CDR2 SYGVKD. Here the CDR3 DNA reads TGTGCCATCAGTGTTTACGGGACGAGCACAGATACGCAGTATTTT. It specifies CAISVYGTSTDTQYF.

The chain carries TRBV9 and TRBJ2-3; 7 bases align to TRBD1. In germline, CDR1 is SGDLS, CDR2 YYNGEE. Unmatched junction bases numbered 6, after V lost 5 bases and J lost 3 bases. The CDR3 covers 14 residues. CDR3 sequence reads: CASRTTGSTDTQYF. CDR3 nucleotides: TGTGCCAGCAGGACGACAGGGAGTACAGATACGCAGTATTTT. Full variable domain (remainder filled in from reference TRBV9 and TRBJ2-3): DSGVTQTPKHLITATGQRVTLRCSPRSGDLSVYWYQQSLDQGLQFLIQYYNGEERAKGNILERFSAQQFPDLHSELNLSSLELGDSALYFCASRTTGSTDTQYFGPGTRLTVL.

The rearrangement uses TRBV5-5 and TRBJ2-1, with 7 bases aligning to TRBD2. This CDR3 is 17 amino acids long. The germline V gene encodes CDR1 SGHKS and CDR2 YYEKEE (reference sequence). The V segment lost 2 bases and the J segment 9 bases; nucleotides outside the gene matches: 17. The CDR3 region has the DNA TGTGCCAGCAGCTTAGGCGCGACGGGAGGTCCCCTTGGTGAGCAGTTCTTC. It specifies CASSLGATGGPLGEQFF.

A note on this clone: The sample has other DNA sequences that encode this CDR3 too. The chain couples TRBV20-1 to TRBJ2-5; the D is unclear. In germline, CDR1 is DFQATT, CDR2 SNEGSKA (reference sequence). V was clipped by 3 bases and J by 3 bases, with 5 bases between them. The CDR3 sequence is 11 residues long. For the CDR3, the DNA is TGCAGTGCTAGCAGAGAAGAGACCCAGTACTTC. This translates into CSASREETQYF.